The clone carrying this T cell receptor (beta chain) was detected only a few times. These data originate in a study of blood T cell repertoires in COVID-19. TCRdb's copy holds only in-frame clones and misses some; the assay was immunoSEQ multiplex PCR. Altogether 100,000 to 150,000 clones are present, approximately 81% being singletons, with the ten largest covering over 5.5%. V was cut by 6 bases and J by 3 bases, with 17 bases left in between. The germline V gene encodes CDR1 SQVTM and CDR2 ANQGSEA. The CDR3 has 15 residues. This chain links TRBV29-1 with TRBJ1-4; no clear D. The source is a man older than 75 with COVID-19, enrolled during active disease. What was sequenced was peripheral blood. The CDR3 loop reads CSVASTGEANEKLFF. CDR3 in DNA: TGCAGCGTAGCCAGTACGGGTGAAGCTAATGAAAAACTGTTTTTT.